This T cell receptor beta chain was recovered during a study of cytomegalovirus exposure and HLA in healthy donors. As for the study in general: Of roughly 400 genotyped donors, 75% to 90% grouped in the Caucasian-associated ancestry cluster.

Germline trimming cut 1 base from V and 8 bases from J; bases unmatched to any gene: 6. Germline CDR1 GTSNPN, CDR2 SVGIG (reference sequence). This CDR3 spans 14 amino acids. The PCR was carried out with 60 Vbeta primers and 13 Jbeta primers. Assay: immunoSEQ multiplex PCR; the TCRdb copy retains only in-frame clones and omits some. The table for this sample gives roughly 53,000 clones. Material for sequencing was PBMCs. The TCR originated in a man between 18 and 35 years old in good health and CMV-seropositive. V is TRBV30 and J is TRBJ1-4; TRBD1 matches 8 bases. This CDR3 is CAWSGTGFGEKLFF. CDR3 bases: TGTGCCTGGAGTGGGACAGGGTTCGGGGAAAAACTGTTTTTT.